A single sample is the source of the 24 T cell receptor beta chains below, sequenced in a study of beta chain features in type 1 diabetes. The investigators reverse transcribed all of the isolated RNA, so they sequenced expressed TCRB transcripts. The protocol was immunoSEQ multiplex PCR, while the TCRdb copy is restricted to in-frame clones and leaves out a portion. The sample lists 130,000 to 150,000 clones, 9.2% seen once, with 0.55% to 0.85% in the top ten. Source material: central memory CD4+ T cells from blood. Every receptor here comes from a young man in good health.

This clone was picked up many times. The genes are TRBV4-3 and TRBJ2-1; D might be TRBD2 (6 bases). V was shortened by 0 bases and J by 7 bases, with 7 bases between the two germline ends. This CDR3 spans 13 amino acids. Germline CDR1 LGHNA, CDR2 YSLEER. Written as DNA, the CDR3 is TGCGCCAGCAGCCAAGAGGGGAGGAATGAGCAGTTCTTC. Encoded protein: CASSQEGRNEQFF.

This rearrangement joins TRBV10-3 to TRBJ2-3, with TRBD1 matching 10 bases. V was pared by 3 bases and J by 3 bases, with 6 bases of the junction left unmatched. The CDR3 extends over 16 amino acids. Germline assignment: CDR1 ENHRY and CDR2 SYGVKD. CDR3 region: CAISDGGTGVTDTQYF. CDR3 coding DNA: TGTGCCATCAGTGATGGCGGGACAGGGGTAACAGATACGCAGTATTTT.

In this sample, this clone turned up a few times. J is TRBJ2-1 and V is TRBV23-1; D is unclear. TRBV23-1 belongs to the ORF category, with a function that is uncertain. The CDR3 is 11 amino acids. The V end lost 6 bases, the J end lost 10 bases, and 10 bases lay between the germline ends. The CDR3 sequence: CASSQESEQFF. DNA of the CDR3: TGCGCCAGCAGCCAAGAAAGCGAGCAGTTCTTC.

The chain has TRBV30 and TRBJ1-3; TRBD1 aligns across 8 bases. Per germline, CDR1 GTSNPN and CDR2 SVGIG (reference sequence). The CDR3 covers 12 residues. Trimming removed 8 bases from V and 0 bases from J; junction bases left unmatched: 0. CDR3 sequence reads: CAGTGSGNTIYF. For the CDR3, the DNA is TGTGCCGGGACAGGCTCTGGAAACACCATATATTTT.

This clone was seen ten or more times. The chain links TRBV10-3 to TRBJ2-5; maybe TRBD1 (5 bases). Germline V gives CDR1 ENHRY, CDR2 SYGVKD. V was trimmed by 10 bases and J by 0 bases, leaving 18 bases between them. The length of the CDR3 is 15 residues. The CDR3: CATSTGAPYQETQYF. The DNA of the CDR3 is TGTGCCACCTCGACTGGGGCCCCGTACCAAGAGACCCAGTACTTC.

This clone was found a few times. This chain connects TRBV7-2 to TRBJ2-1, with a weak D call TRBD2 (6 bases). V lost 5 bases and J 1 base, leaving 12 bases between the germline ends. Germline V gene lookup returns CDR1 SGHTA and CDR2 FQGNSA. The CDR3 has 15 amino acids. CDR3 nucleotide sequence: TGTGCCAGCAGCGCCGGGACTGGGTCCTACAATGAGCAGTTCTTC. Protein: CASSAGTGSYNEQFF. Full variable domain (rest looked up from reference TRBV7-2 and TRBJ2-1): GAGVSQSPSNKVTEKGKDVELRCDPISGHTALYWYRQSLGQGLEFLIYFQGNSAPDKSGLPSDRFSAERTGGSVSTLTIQRTQQEDSAVYLCASSAGTGSYNEQFFGPGTRLTVL.

The rearrangement joins TRBV18 to TRBJ1-4, with 8 bases identical to TRBD1. This CDR3 contains 15 residues. V lost 1 base and J lost 8; bases outside the gene matches: 6. Germline-derived CDR1 and CDR2 are KGHSH and LQKENI. CDR3: CASSPRTGSWEKLFF. In DNA form, the CDR3 reads TGTGCCAGCTCACCACGGACAGGGTCGTGGGAAAAACTGTTTTTT.

In this sample, this clone turned up once. The genes are TRBV19 and TRBJ2-3, with 11 bases identical to TRBD2. CDR3 length: 14 amino acids. The V and J ends lost 6 bases and 6 bases, in that order; junction bases with no gene match: 5. Germline V lookup: CDR1 LNHDA, CDR2 SQIVND (reference sequence). The CDR3 region is CASSSSGGSDTQYF. CDR3 sequence (DNA): TGTGCCAGTAGCTCTAGCGGGGGGTCGGATACGCAGTATTTT.

This clone came up a few times. The V call is TRBV30, the J call TRBJ1-2; D is uncertain. This CDR3 is 12 amino acids long. V lost 4 bases and J lost 5, with 11 bases in between. CDR1 is GTSNPN and CDR2 is SVGIG in the germline V gene (reference sequence). The CDR3 sequence is CAWNEIRYGYTF. CDR3 sequence (DNA): TGTGCCTGGAATGAGATAAGATATGGCTACACCTTC.

The chain employs TRBV2 and TRBJ1-5, with TRBD1 matching 9 bases. After removal of 5 bases from V and 4 bases from J, the junction contained 6 bases not matched to a gene. Germline CDR1 SNHLY, CDR2 FYNNEI. The CDR3 spans 15 residues. DNA for the CDR3: TGTGCCAGCAGTCCCGGGACAGGGTTAAATCAGCCCCAGCATTTT. It codes for CASSPGTGLNQPQHF.

This clone was seen only a few times. This chain links TRBV6-5 with TRBJ2-5, with D possibly TRBD2 on 7 matching bases. Trimming stripped 2 bases from V and 4 bases from J, with 11 bases between. Germline V gene lookup returns CDR1 MNHEY and CDR2 SVGAGI. This CDR3 has 14 residues. CDR3 nucleotides: TGTGCCAGCAGTTACGGGGGGGGCGTAGAGACCCAGTACTTC. Translation gives CASSYGGGVETQYF.

In this sample, this clone turned up a few times. V gene TRBV2 combines with J gene TRBJ2-2; 7 positions agree with TRBD2. The germline CDR1 and CDR2 sequences are SNHLY and FYNNEI. The J segment lost 3 bases and the V segment lost 6 bases, leaving 13 bases of the junction unmatched. This CDR3 region has 17 residues. DNA for the CDR3: TGTGCCAGCAGCTCCGCGGGGGTCCGGATTTACACCGGGGAGCTGTTTTTT. Its translation is CASSSAGVRIYTGELFF. The variable domain in full, with the rest retrieved from reference TRBV2 and TRBJ2-2, is EPEVTQTPSHQVTQMGQEVILRCVPISNHLYFYWYRQILGQKVEFLVSFYNNEISEKSEIFDDQFSVERPDGSNFTLKIRSTKLEDSAMYFCASSSAGVRIYTGELFFGEGSRLTVL.

The chain is built from TRBV2 and TRBJ1-3; D gene unclear. V lost 6 bases, J lost 0 bases, and 9 bases lay in between. The V gene's germline CDR1 is SNHLY and CDR2 FYNNEI. This CDR3 comprises 14 residues. The CDR3 reads CASRASGSGNTIYF. Here the CDR3 DNA reads TGTGCCAGCAGAGCCTCGGGCTCTGGAAACACCATATATTTT.

This clone was observed a few times. This chain connects TRBV7-9 to TRBJ2-7, with a weak D call TRBD2 (7 bases). Germline-derived CDR1 and CDR2 are SEHNR and FQNEAQ (reference sequence). V lost 3 bases and J 3 bases, leaving 12 bases between the germline ends. The CDR3 has 14 residues. The CDR3 loop reads CASSLWGGVYEQYF. The CDR3 DNA follows: TGTGCCAGCAGCTTGTGGGGGGGCGTCTACGAGCAGTACTTC.

This clone was seen a few times. The chain employs TRBV11-3 and TRBJ2-7, with 8 nucleotides matching TRBD2. The V gene end was trimmed by 5 bases and the J gene end by 5 bases; junction bases not matched to a gene: 8. From germline, CDR1 is SGHNT and CDR2 YENEEA. The CDR3 covers 14 residues. The CDR3 DNA sequence: TGTGCCAGCAGCGCCGGGGGGGCCCTGGACGAGCAGTACTTC. As protein: CASSAGGALDEQYF.

The chain couples TRBV15 to TRBJ2-3, with 10 bases fitting TRBD2. Unmatched junction bases numbered 10, after V lost 5 bases and J lost 5 bases. The CDR3 runs to 16 residues. Germline CDR1 LNHNV, CDR2 YYDKDF (reference sequence). CDR3 protein: CATSLRIAGGQDTQYF. CDR3 DNA sequence: TGTGCCACCAGCTTACGAATAGCGGGGGGACAAGATACGCAGTATTTT.

V usage is TRBV4-2 and J usage is TRBJ2-7; 12 nucleotides line up with TRBD2. V was clipped by 4 bases and J by 3 bases; unmatched bases: 1. In germline, CDR1 is LGHNA, CDR2 YNFKEQ. This CDR3 comprises 14 residues. CDR3 amino acids: CASSRLAGDYEQYF. CDR3 in DNA: TGTGCCAGCAGCCGACTAGCGGGGGACTACGAGCAGTACTTC.

Only a few counts were recorded for this clone. The chain is built from TRBV6-1 and TRBJ2-1; 8 bases agree with TRBD2. The CDR3 loop spans 15 amino acids. The V segment lost 2 bases and the J segment 5 bases; nucleotides outside the gene matches: 5. Germline V CDR1 and CDR2: MNHNS, SASEGT. The DNA of the CDR3 is TGTGCCAGCAGTGAAACGGGGGGGAACAACAATGAGCAGTTCTTC. This sequence encodes CASSETGGNNNEQFF.

The rearrangement joins TRBV7-6 to TRBJ1-6, with 10 bases that match TRBD1. With V trimmed by 0 bases and J by 7 bases, 0 bases remained unmatched. Germline V CDR1 and CDR2: SGHVS, FNYEAQ. CDR3 length: 15 residues. Here the CDR3 DNA reads TGTGCCAGCAGCTTAGCGGACAGGGGGAATTCACCCCTCCACTTT. Translated, it gives CASSLADRGNSPLHF. The full variable domain, in which reference TRBV7-6 and TRBJ1-6 provide the parts outside the CDR3, is GAGVSQSPRYKVTKRGQDVALRCDPISGHVSLYWYRQALGQGPEFLTYFNYEAQQDKSGLPNDRFSAERPEGSISTLTIQRTEQRDSAMYRCASSLADRGNSPLHFGNGTRLTVT.

This clone has at least ten counts. The chain joins TRBV5-4 to TRBJ2-1; possible D gene TRBD2, 5 bases. V was pared by 2 bases and J by 5 bases, with 8 bases between. Germline V CDR1 and CDR2: SGHNT, YYREEE (reference sequence). The CDR3 consists of 13 residues. The CDR3 sequence: CASSFGRDNEQFF. The CDR3 DNA reads TGTGCCAGCAGCTTTGGGCGGGACAATGAGCAGTTCTTC.

A few counts support this clone. This chain links TRBV27 with TRBJ1-2; 11 bases line up with TRBD1. The CDR3 extends over 17 amino acids. The J segment lost 8 bases and the V segment lost 6 bases, leaving 17 bases of the junction unmatched. Germline V gene sequence: CDR1 MNHEY, CDR2 SMNVEV (reference sequence). CDR3 bases: TGTGCCAGCAGAAAAGGGACAGGGGGAGATATACTATTGGGCTACACCTTC. The encoded protein is CASRKGTGGDILLGYTF.

This clone was seen only a few times. The rearrangement uses TRBV30 and TRBJ2-7, with TRBD1 matching 8 bases. V shed 3 bases and J 11 bases; nucleotides not matched to a gene: 6. Per germline, CDR1 GTSNPN and CDR2 SVGIG (reference sequence). The CDR3 contains 11 residues. Here the CDR3 reads CAWSPLTGEYF. The CDR3 DNA reads TGTGCCTGGAGCCCCCTGACAGGGGAGTACTTC.

This chain joins TRBV7-2 and TRBJ2-3; 7 bases agree with TRBD1. The length of the CDR3 is 15 residues. CDR1 SGHTA and CDR2 FQGNSA come from the germline V gene. With 3 bases clipped from V and 1 base from J, the junction kept 4 bases outside the gene matches. The CDR3 region is CASSFITGGTDTQYF. Here the CDR3 DNA reads TGTGCCAGCAGCTTTATAACAGGGGGCACAGATACGCAGTATTTT.

This chain links TRBV5-6 with TRBJ1-1; D is unresolved. This CDR3 is 11 amino acids long. V lost 7 bases and J 5 bases, leaving 9 bases between the germline ends. The germline CDR1 and CDR2 sequences are SGHDT and YYEEEE. The chain's CDR3 is CASSRGTEAFF. DNA of the CDR3: TGTGCCAGCTCCCGCGGGACTGAAGCTTTCTTT.